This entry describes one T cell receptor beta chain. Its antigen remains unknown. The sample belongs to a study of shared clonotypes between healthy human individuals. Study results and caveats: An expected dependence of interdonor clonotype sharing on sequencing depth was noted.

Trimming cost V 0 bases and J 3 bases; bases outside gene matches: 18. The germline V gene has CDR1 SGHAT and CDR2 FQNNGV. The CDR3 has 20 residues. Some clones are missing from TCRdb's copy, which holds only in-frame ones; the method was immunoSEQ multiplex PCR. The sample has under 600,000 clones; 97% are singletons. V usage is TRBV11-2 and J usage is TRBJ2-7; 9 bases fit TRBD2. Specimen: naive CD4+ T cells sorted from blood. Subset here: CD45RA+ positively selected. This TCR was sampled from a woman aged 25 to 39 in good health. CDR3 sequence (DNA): TGTGCCAGCAGCTTAGACCCTAGCGGGATTTTCCTCTTGGCGGACTACGAGCAGTACTTC. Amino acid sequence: CASSLDPSGIFLLADYEQYF.